This TCR beta chain came from a study of PD-L1 blockade in urothelial cancer. Across the whole study: About 90% of the 29 patients were men whose urothelial cancer was bladder-origin. Broader study findings: Expansion of tumor-associated blood clones at 3 weeks was greater in durable-benefit patients.

Clones were read by immunoSEQ multiplex PCR, and TCRdb kept only the in-frame ones, dropping some. The profile covers tens of thousands of clones, with approximately 86% appearing a single time and approximately 2% taken by the ten largest. Details on this clone: No antigen is known for it. Additional DNA sequences in this sample encode the identical CDR3.

Trimming left V 3 bases short and J 5 bases short, with 12 bases between. The length of the CDR3 is 13 residues. Germline-derived CDR1 and CDR2 are SGHRS and YFSETQ. The receptor was isolated from a man between 50 and 59 years old with urothelial cancer. Sequences were derived from PBMCs, sampled around atezolizumab (anti-PD-L1) treatment. The chain joins TRBV5-1 to TRBJ2-7, with D possibly being TRBD1 (6 bases). The CDR3 bases are TGCGCCAGCAGCTCGATACAGGGCGACGAGCAGTACTTC. This translates into CASSSIQGDEQYF. The entire variable domain, with the rest obtained from reference TRBV5-1 and TRBJ2-7, is as follows: KAGVTQTPRYLIKTRGQQVTLSCSPISGHRSVSWYQQTPGQGLQFLFEYFSETQRNKGNFPGRFSGRQFSNSRSEMNVSTLELGDSALYLCASSSIQGDEQYFGPGTRLTVT.